A single sample is the source of the 10 T cell receptor beta chains below, sequenced in a study of blood T cell repertoires in COVID-19. Produced via immunoSEQ multiplex PCR; TCRdb's table is partial and in-frame only. This table holds approximately 150,000 clones, 85% to 90% found once. Sequences were obtained from peripheral blood. The source is a man aged 50-59 years with active or convalescent COVID-19.

The chain employs TRBV5-6 and TRBJ1-2, with 8 bases fitting TRBD1. The trim removed 4 bases at V and 4 bases at J, leaving 9 bases unmatched. CDR1 SGHDT and CDR2 YYEEEE come from the germline V gene. The CDR3 sequence is 15 residues long. CDR3 nucleotides: TGTGCCAGCAGCACCATGACAGGGGTGGCCTATGGCTACACCTTC. It is translated as CASSTMTGVAYGYTF.

The chain is built from TRBV25-1 and TRBJ1-5; D gene ambiguous. The germline V gene has CDR1 MGHDK and CDR2 SYGVNS. The CDR3 runs 15 residues. Trimming stripped 8 bases from V and 2 bases from J, with 16 bases between. CDR3 nucleotides: TGTGCCAGCCAGGCCGCGGGAAGTGGCAATCAGCCCCAGCATTTT. Translating it yields CASQAAGSGNQPQHF.

The chain is built from TRBV3-1 (or the pseudogene TRBV3-2) and TRBJ2-1, with D perhaps matching TRBD2 (7 bases). The CDR3 is 16 residues long. Germline loops: CDR1 LGHDT, CDR2 YNNKEL (reference sequence). V shed 1 base and J shed 10 bases, with 20 bases lying between them. The CDR3 protein is CASSQASVGGRGEQFF. The CDR3, as DNA: TGTGCCAGCAGCCAAGCGTCGGTAGGGGGGAGGGGAGAGCAGTTCTTC.

The chain employs TRBV4-1 and TRBJ1-4; tentative D call: TRBD1 (5 bases). V shed 1 base and J shed 12 bases, with 12 bases lying between them. CDR1 and CDR2 (germline): MGHRA, YSYEKL. The CDR3 is 13 residues long. Here the CDR3 reads CASSQVGRDELFF. Here the CDR3 DNA reads TGCGCCAGCAGCCAAGTCGGCAGGGATGAACTGTTTTTT.

This sequence joins TRBV15 and TRBJ2-7; tentatively, D is TRBD1 (5 bases). There are 14 residues in the CDR3. V lost 3 bases, J lost 6 bases, and 15 bases lay in between. Per the germline V gene, CDR1 is LNHNV and CDR2 is YYDKDF (reference sequence). CDR3 protein: CATSRGDSRAEQYF. DNA of the CDR3: TGTGCCACCAGCAGGGGCGATAGCAGGGCCGAGCAGTACTTC.

The J gene is TRBJ2-7, the V gene TRBV30, with TRBD1 identical over 9 bases. Germline values: CDR1 GTSNPN, CDR2 SVGIG (reference sequence). The CDR3 is 13 amino acids. The ends lost 0 bases at V and 4 bases at J; junction bases unmatched: 1. The DNA for the CDR3 is TGTGCCTGGAGTGTGGGACAGGGATACGAGCAGTACTTC. As protein: CAWSVGQGYEQYF.

The CDR3 bases are TGCAGTGCTAGGGGACTACAATCTCAGTTCTTC. Translated: CSARGLQSQFF. The V and J genes are TRBV20-1 and TRBJ2-1; the match to TRBD2 covers 7 bases. The length of the CDR3 is 11 residues. Germline V gene lookup returns CDR1 DFQATT and CDR2 SNEGSKA (reference sequence). V lost 3 bases and J lost 13; bases outside the gene matches: 6.

The chain carries TRBV5-1 and TRBJ2-5; D is ambiguous. Per the germline V gene, CDR1 is SGHRS and CDR2 is YFSETQ. V shed 4 bases and J shed 1 base, with 8 bases lying between them. The CDR3 is 13 amino acids. CDR3 residues: CASSPTLQETQYF. The CDR3 coding sequence is TGCGCCAGCAGCCCGACTCTCCAAGAGACCCAGTACTTC. Combining the CDR3 with reference TRBV5-1 and TRBJ2-5 gives the whole variable domain KAGVTQTPRYLIKTRGQQVTLSCSPISGHRSVSWYQQTPGQGLQFLFEYFSETQRNKGNFPGRFSGRQFSNSRSEMNVSTLELGDSALYLCASSPTLQETQYFGPGTRLLVL.

The chain uses TRBV3-1 (or the pseudogene TRBV3-2) and TRBJ2-2; 8 positions agree with TRBD1. Germline CDR1 is LGHDT and CDR2 is YNNKEL (reference sequence). CDR3 size: 16 residues. With V trimmed by 1 base and J by 5 bases, 6 bases remained unmatched. The CDR3 coding sequence is TGTGCCAGCAGCCAAGTCGGGACAGGTATTACCGGGGAGCTGTTTTTT. As protein: CASSQVGTGITGELFF.

This chain uses TRBV7-2 with TRBJ1-1; a weak D match, TRBD1 (5 bases). The CDR3 has 13 amino acids. The V end was cut by 5 bases, the J end by 1 base, with 8 bases between. The germline V gene has CDR1 SGHTA and CDR2 FQGNSA. The CDR3 loop reads CASSVDRNTEAFF. Here the CDR3 DNA reads TGTGCCAGCAGCGTCGACAGGAACACTGAAGCTTTCTTT.